The text below deals with one T cell receptor (beta chain). No antigen is known for it. A much larger clone differs by one base, so this may be a read error. This was a case-control study nested in a cohort of healthcare workers in London, UK, who had nasopharyngeal swab PCR tests and blood samples taken every week. Healthcare workers were enrolled in the week of the UK lockdown, from 23 to 31 March 2020, and were followed every week for up to roughly 15 weeks. The data are from a study of early T cells in non-severe SARS-CoV-2 infection (dated by TCRdb to the early 2020s). The study in broad terms: Bulk RNA from unsorted whole blood was used for TCR sequencing, so alpha and beta chains could not be paired.

The receptor library was made with 5' RACE. The instrument was a NextSeq 500. Unique molecular identifiers were attached to individual cDNA molecules in the TCR library protocol so that sequencing error and PCR bias could be corrected. Sequencing covered both TCR alpha and beta chains, and within each sample the abundances of alpha and beta sequences were tightly co-correlated. In the original analysis: Decombinator V4 was used to annotate the V gene, J gene and CDR3 of the TCR sequences. Expanded TCRs were defined as changing significantly between any two time points under a Poisson model with p below 0.0001. TCR abundances were normalised to the total number of TCRs sequenced per sample and were expressed as counts per million. TRAV1-2 paired with TRAJ12, TRAJ20 or TRAJ33 defined MAIT TCRs, while TRAV10 paired with TRAJ18 defined iNKT TCRs. A search of VDJdb, accessed on 1 November 2021, was run for TCRs annotated to CMV, EBV and SARS-CoV-2, with TCRs annotated for multiple antigens excluded. TCRdb passed the public sequencing reads through fastp at Q25 and MiXCR, retaining productive beta sequences. For every CDR3 protein sequence, its rows merge into one entry that carries the most common genes and DNA. It is TCRdb's table, rather than the study itself, that gives the V and J calls and clone size. Within this sample are about 82,000 distinct CDR3 sequences, with about 12% of them counted one time only. About 6.1% of the sample goes to the ten largest clones.

The CDR3 goes from the cysteine to the phenylalanine over 12 residues. Kept here is only the CDR3 DNA, which spans 36 bases and is read in frame from base 1. The germline V gene supplies CDR1 MDHEN and CDR2 SYDVKM. The paper's findings and limits, for the study overall: VDJdb matching was skewed toward anti-spike CD8 responses, so virus-specific expansions were likely underestimated and private and CD4 specificities were missed.

Rearrangement joined TRBV28 to TRBJ2-2, with no D gene named confidently. The clonotype comes from an adult who was a healthcare worker with PCR-confirmed SARS-CoV-2 infection or an uninfected control (not recorded which). Sequencing used whole blood. The CDR3 corresponds to CVGSWNTGELFF. Read as DNA, the sequence is TGTGTCGGTTCATGGAACACCGGGGAGCTGTTTTTT.